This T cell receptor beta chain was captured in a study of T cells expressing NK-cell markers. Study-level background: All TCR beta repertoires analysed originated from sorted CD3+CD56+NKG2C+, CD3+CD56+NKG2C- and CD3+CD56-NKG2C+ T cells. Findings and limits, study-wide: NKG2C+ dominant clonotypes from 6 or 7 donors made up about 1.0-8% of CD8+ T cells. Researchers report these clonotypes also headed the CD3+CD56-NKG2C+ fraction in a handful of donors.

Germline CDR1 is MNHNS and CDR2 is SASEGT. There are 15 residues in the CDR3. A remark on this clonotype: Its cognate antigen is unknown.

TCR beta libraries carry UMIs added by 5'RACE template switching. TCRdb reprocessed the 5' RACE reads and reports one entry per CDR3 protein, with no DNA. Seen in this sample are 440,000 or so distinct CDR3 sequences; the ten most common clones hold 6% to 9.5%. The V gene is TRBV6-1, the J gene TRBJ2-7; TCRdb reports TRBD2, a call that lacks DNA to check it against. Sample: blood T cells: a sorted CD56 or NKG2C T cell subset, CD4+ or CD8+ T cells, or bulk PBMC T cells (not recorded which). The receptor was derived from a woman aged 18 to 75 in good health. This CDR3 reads CASRAPLAGSYEQYF.